The present T cell receptor (beta chain) was sequenced within a study of blood T cell repertoires in COVID-19. The germline V and J ends were trimmed by 3 bases and 5 bases, with 11 bases remaining between them. The length of the CDR3 is 15 residues. Germline-derived CDR1 and CDR2 are PRHDT and FYEKMQ (reference sequence). Individuals aged roughly 18 to 95 years were recruited from 24 US areas. Participants' reported clinical history set cohort assignment. Participants in the exposed group had met a COVID-19 case in the 2 weeks before joining the study. Source study methods: Estimation of nucleated cell counts relied on the amplification of reference gene primers. Only in-frame clones appear in the TCRdb table, and some are missing; sequencing was by immunoSEQ multiplex PCR. That table furnishes V, J and clone size, whereas the DNA furnished D and trimming. The data show some 240,000 clones, 75% to 90% seen once.

The material sequenced was PBMCs or T cells enriched from blood (not recorded which). This clonotype was obtained from a woman between 40 and 50 years old who had been exposed to COVID-19. The chain recombines TRBV13 with TRBJ1-6; a possible D gene is TRBD1 (5 bases). The CDR3 protein is CASSFAQGNNSPLHF. The DNA of the CDR3 is TGTGCCAGCAGCTTCGCGCAGGGAAATAATTCACCCCTCCACTTT. The full variable domain, in which reference TRBV13 and TRBJ1-6 provide the parts outside the CDR3, is AAGVIQSPRHLIKEKRETATLKCYPIPRHDTVYWYQQGPGQDPQFLISFYEKMQSDKGSIPDRFSAQQFSDYHSELNMSSLELGDSALYFCASSFAQGNNSPLHFGNGTRLTVT.